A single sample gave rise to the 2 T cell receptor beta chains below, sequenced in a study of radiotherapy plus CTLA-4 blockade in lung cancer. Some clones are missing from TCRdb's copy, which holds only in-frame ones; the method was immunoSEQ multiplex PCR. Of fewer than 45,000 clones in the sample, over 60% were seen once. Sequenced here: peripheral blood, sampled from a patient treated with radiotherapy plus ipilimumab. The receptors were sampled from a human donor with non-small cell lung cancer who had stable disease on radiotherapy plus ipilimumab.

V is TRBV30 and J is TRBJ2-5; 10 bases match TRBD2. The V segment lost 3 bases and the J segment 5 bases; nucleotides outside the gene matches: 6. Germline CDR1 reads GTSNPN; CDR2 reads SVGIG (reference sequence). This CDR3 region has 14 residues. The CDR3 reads CAWRGSGGMETQYF. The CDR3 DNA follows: TGTGCCTGGAGAGGTAGCGGGGGGATGGAGACCCAGTACTTC.

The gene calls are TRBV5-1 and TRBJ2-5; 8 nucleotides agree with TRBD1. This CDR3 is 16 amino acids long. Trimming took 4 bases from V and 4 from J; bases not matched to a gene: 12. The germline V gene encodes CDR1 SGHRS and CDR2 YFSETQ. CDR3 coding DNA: TGCGCCAGCAGCCGATCGGGACAGGCATTCGCAGAGACCCAGTACTTC. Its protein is CASSRSGQAFAETQYF.